A selection of T cell receptor beta chains follows, all from one sample in a study of T cell responses to AZD1222 COVID-19 vaccine. Only in-frame clones appear in the TCRdb table, and some are missing; sequencing was by immunoSEQ multiplex PCR. Of over 100,000 clones listed, approximately 90% are singletons. The material sequenced was peripheral blood, taken 28 days after the second AZD1222 dose. These receptors came from an adult who received the AZD1222 COVID-19 vaccine. The CDR3 runs from the conserved cysteine through the conserved F or W. Clone size is given for some rows only: seen once, a few or many times, or a class if the clone is expanded.

V,size,J,CDR3
TRBV6-5,-,TRBJ2-2,CASSYSYTGELFF
TRBV24-1,-,TRBJ2-3,CATSDFRGQGTDTQYF
TRBV10-3,-,TRBJ2-3,CAISERDRENTQYF
TRBV7-8,-,TRBJ2-1,CASSLDSFSYNEQFF
TRBV6-5,-,TRBJ1-6,CASTLRWGNSPLHF
TRBV18,-,TRBJ1-5,CASSRDLNQPQHF
TRBV19,-,TRBJ1-5,CASSIVGTVSNQPQHF
TRBV6-5,-,TRBJ2-7,CASSYIGQGGEQYF
TRBV5-1,-,TRBJ1-3,CASSPDTSGNTIYF
TRBV25-1,-,TRBJ2-3,CATGGSTDTQYF
TRBV7-9,-,TRBJ2-3,CASSLGQGYTDTQYF
TRBV5-8,once,TRBJ1-1,CASSPVGDPFTEAFF
TRBV3-1/TRBV3-2,-,TRBJ1-1,CASSPGGGAEAFF
TRBV19,-,TRBJ1-2,CASSSGGEAGGYTF
TRBV27,-,TRBJ2-3,CASSLGQSFSQYF
TRBV6-1,-,TRBJ2-7,CASSDEGQGPEQYF
TRBV7-6,few,TRBJ2-7,CASSQSGRPAEQYF
TRBV12-3/TRBV12-4,-,TRBJ2-1,CASSFGAYNEQFF
TRBV7-8,few,TRBJ2-5,CASSLAQKTQYF
TRBV15,-,TRBJ2-3,CATSRSLMGATDTQYF
TRBV19,-,TRBJ1-1,CASSILGRMNTEAFF
TRBV5-1,-,TRBJ2-3,CASSPQGGGDTQYF
TRBV24-1,once,TRBJ2-1,CATSDTYNEQFF
TRBV5-1,-,TRBJ2-7,CASSLFDRVVHEQYF
TRBV27,-,TRBJ2-2,CASSLLGLPAGELFF
TRBV27,-,TRBJ2-5,CASIPLGGETQYF
TRBV30,-,TRBJ1-1,CAWGPFGTEAFF
TRBV11-2,-,TRBJ1-6,CASSLEPGLNSPLHF
TRBV10-3,-,TRBJ2-2,CAIPSGTGGTGELFF
TRBV12-3/TRBV12-4,-,TRBJ2-7,CASRASYAGEQYF
TRBV13,-,TRBJ2-7,CASSITGEGEQYF
TRBV3-1/TRBV3-2,-,TRBJ1-3,CASSQDRGDTIYF
TRBV4-2,-,TRBJ1-2,CASSPGTGTGYTF
TRBV24-1,once,TRBJ2-2,CATGIPGELFF
TRBV7-2,-,TRBJ1-1,CASSPRWTGVRAFF
TRBV28,-,TRBJ1-1,CASSLPDSSNLMNTEAFF
TRBV2,few,TRBJ1-1,CASSALGRGRDTEAFF
TRBV30,-,TRBJ1-5,CAWSKPPDGNQPQHF
TRBV4-2,-,TRBJ2-4,CASSQDLGGTIKNIQYF
TRBV5-1,-,TRBJ2-2,CASSMDTPNIGELFF
TRBV29-1,few,TRBJ1-6,CSVRRGLNSPLHF
TRBV20-1,-,TRBJ1-2,CSASGGNGYTF
TRBV12-3/TRBV12-4,few,TRBJ1-2,CASSKGWNDGYTF
TRBV5-7,-,TRBJ2-3,CASSLSRGF
TRBV9,-,TRBJ2-3,CASSPGTSGALVTQYF
TRBV5-1,-,TRBJ2-1,CASSFSSGTSPYSEQFF
TRBV7-9,-,TRBJ1-2,CASSLGGTAVNYGYTF
TRBV11-2,-,TRBJ2-1,CASSYGTGVNEQFF
TRBV5-5,-,TRBJ1-6,CASSLQGAQANSPLHF
TRBV27,-,TRBJ1-5,CASRSTGGGNQPQHF
TRBV3-1/TRBV3-2,-,TRBJ1-4,CASSLKGVNEKLFF
TRBV7-6,-,TRBJ1-2,CASSLGRTGPYGYTF
TRBV6-1,medium-sized,TRBJ2-5,CASSELPGQGQETQYF